This T cell receptor (beta chain) originates from a study of T-cell reconstitution after alpha-beta-depleted transplantation in children. Study-level findings and limits: Diversity and T-cell counts at one year after transplant derived mostly from new T cells. Elevated TCRbeta diversity at day 60 was traced, in some patients, to surviving recipient T cells and thymic progenitors. In patients about two months after transplant, alpha-beta T cells reportedly arose from several hundred expanded graft clones.

Unique molecular identifiers were incorporated during preparation of the TCRbeta library. TCRdb independently ran MiXCR on the PCR reads; one entry per CDR3 protein. The table lists hundreds of thousands of distinct CDR3 sequences, 10% to 15% of them singletons. Of note for this clonotype: Its antigen remains unidentified.

J lost 5 bases, V lost 4 bases, and 6 bases had no gene match. Germline V gene lookup returns CDR1 SGHRS and CDR2 YFSETQ. The CDR3 covers 13 residues. This chain connects TRBV5-1 to TRBJ2-7; 7 bases map to TRBD1. The sequencing used PBMCs, mostly from graft donor cells, collected 360 days after TCRalphabeta/CD19-depleted stem cell transplant. This TCR derives from a male patient younger than 18 who had a stem cell transplant for acute myeloid leukemia, so the T cells may come from the graft donor. Here the CDR3 reads CASSPGQVNEQYF. The DNA for the CDR3 is TGCGCCAGCAGCCCAGGACAGGTCAACGAGCAGTACTTC.